This T cell receptor (beta chain) was profiled in a study of graft-versus-host responses after intestinal transplantation. Across the study: Every recipient underwent anti-thymocyte globulin induction, then tacrolimus and steroids for approximately three years.

Comments on this clone: Its antigen remains unidentified.

Profiling relied on immunoSEQ multiplex PCR, and the TCRdb table lists in-frame clones only, not all of them. The sample has about 88,000 clones, 94% seen once; the top ten hold roughly 0.18%. Points from the study as a whole: Allografts carried high graft-versus-host to host-versus-graft clonal ratios in patients having graft-donor T cell macrochimerism. Levels of circulating GvH clones at their peak were associated with early post-transplant HvG declines. Recipient-marrow GvH clones were detected, some having first appeared in ileum or blood.

V dropped 7 bases and J dropped 8; count of bases not matched to a gene: 6. The CDR3 extends over 13 amino acids. CDR1 and CDR2 from the germline V gene are SGHRS and YFSETQ. This sequence was found in a human donor who was the organ donor for an intestinal transplant. The sample was unstimulated CD4+ T cells sorted from spleen or lymph node cells, taken before transplant. The chain carries TRBV5-1 and TRBJ1-6, with 7 bases identical to TRBD1. In DNA, the CDR3 is TGCGCCAGCGCGGGACAGTCCGATTCACCCCTCCACTTT. Its protein product is CASAGQSDSPLHF.